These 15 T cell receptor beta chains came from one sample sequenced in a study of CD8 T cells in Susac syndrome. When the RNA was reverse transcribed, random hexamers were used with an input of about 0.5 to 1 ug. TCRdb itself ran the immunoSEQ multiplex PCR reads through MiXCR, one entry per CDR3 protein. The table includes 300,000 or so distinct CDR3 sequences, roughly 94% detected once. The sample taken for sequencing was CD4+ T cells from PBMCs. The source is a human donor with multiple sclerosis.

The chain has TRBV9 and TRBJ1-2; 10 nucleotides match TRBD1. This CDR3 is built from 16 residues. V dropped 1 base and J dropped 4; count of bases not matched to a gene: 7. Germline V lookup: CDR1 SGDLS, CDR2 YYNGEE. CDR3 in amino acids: CASSVFRTGGIYGYTF. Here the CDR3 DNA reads TGTGCCAGCAGCGTATTTCGGACAGGGGGTATCTATGGCTACACCTTC.

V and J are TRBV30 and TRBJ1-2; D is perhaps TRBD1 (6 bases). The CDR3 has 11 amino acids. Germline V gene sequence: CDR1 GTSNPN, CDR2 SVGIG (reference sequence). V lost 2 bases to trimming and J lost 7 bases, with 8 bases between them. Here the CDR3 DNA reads TGTGCCTGGAGTCCAGGGGTTGGCTACACCTTC. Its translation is CAWSPGVGYTF.

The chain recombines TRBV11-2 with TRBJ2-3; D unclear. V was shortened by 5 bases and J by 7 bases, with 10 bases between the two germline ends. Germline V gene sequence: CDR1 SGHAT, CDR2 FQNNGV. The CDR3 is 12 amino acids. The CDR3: CASSPNVYTQYF. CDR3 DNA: TGTGCCAGCAGCCCGAACGTTTATACGCAGTATTTT.

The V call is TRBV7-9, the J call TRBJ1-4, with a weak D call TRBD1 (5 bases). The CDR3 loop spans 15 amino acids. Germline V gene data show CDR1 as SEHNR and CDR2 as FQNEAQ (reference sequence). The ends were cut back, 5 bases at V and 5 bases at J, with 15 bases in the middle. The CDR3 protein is CASSAPGTTNEKLFF. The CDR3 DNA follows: TGTGCCAGCAGCGCACCCGGGACTACAAATGAAAAACTGTTTTTT.

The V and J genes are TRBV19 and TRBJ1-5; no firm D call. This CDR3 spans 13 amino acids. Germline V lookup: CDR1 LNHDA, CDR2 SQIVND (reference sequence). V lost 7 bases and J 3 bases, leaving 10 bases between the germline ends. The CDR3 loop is CASMGGINQPQHF. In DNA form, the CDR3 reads TGTGCCAGTATGGGTGGGATCAATCAGCCCCAGCATTTT.

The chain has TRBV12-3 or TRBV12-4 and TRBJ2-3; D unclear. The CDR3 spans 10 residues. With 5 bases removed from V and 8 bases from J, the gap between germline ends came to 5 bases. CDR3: CASSRTTQYF. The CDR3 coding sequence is TGTGCCAGCAGTCGGACTACGCAGTATTTT.

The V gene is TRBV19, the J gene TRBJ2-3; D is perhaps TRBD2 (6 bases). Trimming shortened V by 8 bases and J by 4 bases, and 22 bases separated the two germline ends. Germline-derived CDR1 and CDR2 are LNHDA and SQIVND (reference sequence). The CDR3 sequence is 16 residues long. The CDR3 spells CASSHSLRERSDTQYF. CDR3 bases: TGTGCCAGTTCTCACTCGTTACGGGAGAGGTCAGATACGCAGTATTTT.

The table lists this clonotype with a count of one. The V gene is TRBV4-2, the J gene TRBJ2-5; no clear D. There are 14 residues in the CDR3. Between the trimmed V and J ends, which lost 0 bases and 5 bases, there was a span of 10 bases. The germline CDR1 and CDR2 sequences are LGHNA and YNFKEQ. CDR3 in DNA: TGTGCCAGCAGCCAAGAGGATCGGTGGGAGACCCAGTACTTC. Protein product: CASSQEDRWETQYF.

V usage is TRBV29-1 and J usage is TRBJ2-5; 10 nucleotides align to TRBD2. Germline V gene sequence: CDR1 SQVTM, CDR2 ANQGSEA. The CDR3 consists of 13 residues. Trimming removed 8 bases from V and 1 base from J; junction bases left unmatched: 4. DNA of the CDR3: TGCAGCACTCGACTAGCGGGCCAAGAGACCCAGTACTTC. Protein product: CSTRLAGQETQYF.

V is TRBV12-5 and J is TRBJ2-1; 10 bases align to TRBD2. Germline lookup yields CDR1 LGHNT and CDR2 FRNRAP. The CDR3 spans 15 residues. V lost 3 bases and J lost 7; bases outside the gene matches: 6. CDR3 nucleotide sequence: TGTGCTAGTGGTTTCGCACTAGCGGGAAGGAATGAGCAGTTCTTC. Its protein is CASGFALAGRNEQFF.

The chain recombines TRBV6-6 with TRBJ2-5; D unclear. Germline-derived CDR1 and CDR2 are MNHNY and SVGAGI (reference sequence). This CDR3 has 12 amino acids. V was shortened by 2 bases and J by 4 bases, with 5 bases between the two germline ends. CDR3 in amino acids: CASSYLPETQYF. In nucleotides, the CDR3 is TGTGCCAGCAGTTACCTACCAGAGACCCAGTACTTC.

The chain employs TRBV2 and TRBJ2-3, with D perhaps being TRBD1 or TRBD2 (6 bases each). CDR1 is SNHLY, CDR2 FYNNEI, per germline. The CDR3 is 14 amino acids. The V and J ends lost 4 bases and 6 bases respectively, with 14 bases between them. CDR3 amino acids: CASSGNGGLDTQYF. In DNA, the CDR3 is TGTGCCAGCAGTGGTAACGGGGGCTTGGATACGCAGTATTTT.

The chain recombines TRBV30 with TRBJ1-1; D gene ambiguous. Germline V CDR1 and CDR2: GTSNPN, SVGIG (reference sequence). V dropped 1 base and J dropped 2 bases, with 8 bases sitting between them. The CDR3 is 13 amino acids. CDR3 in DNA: TGTGCCTGGAGTGATGGGTTTAACACTGAAGCTTTCTTT. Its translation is CAWSDGFNTEAFF.

Written as DNA, the CDR3 is TGTGCCAGCAGTTTTTCCGGGAATAATCAGCCCCAGCATTTT. It translates to CASSFSGNNQPQHF. The V and J genes are TRBV27 and TRBJ1-5, with D unresolved. The CDR3 consists of 14 residues. V was pared by 3 bases and J by 4 bases, with 10 bases between. The V gene's germline CDR1 is MNHEY and CDR2 SMNVEV (reference sequence).

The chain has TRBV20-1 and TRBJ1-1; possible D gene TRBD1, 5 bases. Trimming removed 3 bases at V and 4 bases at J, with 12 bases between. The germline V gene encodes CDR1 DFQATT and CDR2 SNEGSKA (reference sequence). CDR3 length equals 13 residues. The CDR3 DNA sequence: TGCAGTGCTAGTGGAGGGAGGGGCACTGAAGCTTTCTTT. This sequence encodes CSASGGRGTEAFF.